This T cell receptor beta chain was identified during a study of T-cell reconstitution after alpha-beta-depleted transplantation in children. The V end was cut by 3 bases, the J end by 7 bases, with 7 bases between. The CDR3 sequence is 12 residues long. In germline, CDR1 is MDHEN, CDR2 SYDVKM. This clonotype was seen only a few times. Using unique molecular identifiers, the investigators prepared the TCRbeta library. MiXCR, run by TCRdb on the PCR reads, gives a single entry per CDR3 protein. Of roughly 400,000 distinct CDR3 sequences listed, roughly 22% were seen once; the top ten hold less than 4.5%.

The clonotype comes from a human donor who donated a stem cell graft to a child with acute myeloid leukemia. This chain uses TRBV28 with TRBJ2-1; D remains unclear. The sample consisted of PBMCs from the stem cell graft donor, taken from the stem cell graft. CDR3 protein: CASSFGWNEQFF. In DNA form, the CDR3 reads TGTGCCAGCAGTTTTGGGTGGAATGAGCAGTTCTTC.